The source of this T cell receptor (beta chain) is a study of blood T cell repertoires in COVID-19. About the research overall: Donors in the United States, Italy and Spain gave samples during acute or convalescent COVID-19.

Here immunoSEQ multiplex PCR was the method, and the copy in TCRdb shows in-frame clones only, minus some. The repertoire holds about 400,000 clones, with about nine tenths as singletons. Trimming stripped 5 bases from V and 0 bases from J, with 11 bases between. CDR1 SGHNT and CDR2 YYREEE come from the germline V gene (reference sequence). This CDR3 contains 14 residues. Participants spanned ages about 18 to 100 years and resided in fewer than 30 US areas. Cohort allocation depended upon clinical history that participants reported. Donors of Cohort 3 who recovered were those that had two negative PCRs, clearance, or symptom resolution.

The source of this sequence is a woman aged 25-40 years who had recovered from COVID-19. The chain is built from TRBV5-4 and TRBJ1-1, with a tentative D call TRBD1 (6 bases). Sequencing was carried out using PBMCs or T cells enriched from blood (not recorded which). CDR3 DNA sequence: TGTGCCAGCAGGCCCGGGACACTGAACACTGAAGCTTTCTTT. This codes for CASRPGTLNTEAFF. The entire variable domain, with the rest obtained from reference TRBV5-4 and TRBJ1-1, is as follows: ETGVTQSPTHLIKTRGQQVTLRCSSQSGHNTVSWYQQALGQGPQFIFQYYREEENGRGNFPPRFSGLQFPNYSSELNVNALELDDSALYLCASRPGTLNTEAFFGQGTRLTVV.